These 22 T cell receptor beta chains originate from one sample sequenced in a study of T cell repertoires in cytomegalovirus infection. Via MiXCR, TCRdb re-called the reads, giving one row per CDR3 protein. This sample has around 450,000 distinct CDR3 sequences, with under 40% found just once. The sequencing sample was made of PBMCs. The receptors shown here come from a human donor in good health (CMV status not recorded). Some clones in this sample may be carry-over from other donors' samples.

The chain has TRBV29-1 and TRBJ1-1; D is unresolved. Germline V gene sequence: CDR1 SQVTM, CDR2 ANQGSEA. This CDR3 is 13 amino acids long. The V gene lost 1 base and the J gene lost 4 bases, with 10 bases spanning the gap. As DNA, the CDR3 is TGCAGCGTTGAAGGAAGGGTGAGCACTGAAGCTTTCTTT. Translation gives CSVEGRVSTEAFF.

This clonotype was seen repeatedly, ten times or more. The chain has TRBV7-2 and TRBJ1-2, with 8 bases fitting TRBD1. The CDR3 contains 17 residues. Germline CDR1 is SGHTA and CDR2 is FQGNSA. V lost 6 bases to trimming and J lost 0 bases; unmatched junction nucleotides: 12. CDR3 region: CASRIAPQGAANYGYTF. The CDR3 DNA reads as TGTGCCAGCAGGATAGCTCCCCAGGGGGCTGCTAACTATGGCTACACCTTC.

In its sample, this clonotype was seen a few times. The rearrangement uses TRBV7-3 and TRBJ2-1; TRBD1 agrees at 7 bases. This CDR3 region has 19 residues. Germline V gene data show CDR1 as SGHTA and CDR2 as FQGTGA. Germline trimming cut 8 bases from V and 0 bases from J; bases unmatched to any gene: 19. This chain's CDR3 is CASFRPGQLGASSYNEQFF. CDR3 bases: TGTGCCAGCTTCAGACCGGGACAGCTAGGCGCGAGCTCCTACAATGAGCAGTTCTTC.

This clonotype has at least ten counts. V is TRBV7-2 and J is TRBJ2-5; D remains unclear. The germline V gene encodes CDR1 SGHTA and CDR2 FQGNSA. This CDR3 region has 15 residues. V lost 8 bases and J lost 5, with 21 bases in between. This CDR3 reads CASGAWDISQETQYF. CDR3 coding DNA: TGTGCCAGCGGCGCGTGGGATATCAGCCAGGAGACCCAGTACTTC.

The genes are TRBV19 and TRBJ1-5, with D possibly TRBD1 on 5 matching bases. The CDR3 is 14 residues long. V was trimmed by 7 bases and J by 0 bases, leaving 10 bases between them. From germline, CDR1 is LNHDA and CDR2 SQIVND (reference sequence). This CDR3 reads CASIPGGSNQPQHF. Written as DNA, the CDR3 is TGTGCCAGTATTCCCGGGGGTAGCAATCAGCCCCAGCATTTT. Complete variable domain (other parts from reference TRBV19 and TRBJ1-5): DGGITQSPKYLFRKEGQNVTLSCEQNLNHDAMYWYRQDPGQGLRLIYYSQIVNDFQKGDIAEGYSVSREKKESFPLTVTSAQKNPTAFYLCASIPGGSNQPQHFGDGTRLSIL.

This clonotype was detected a few times. The rearrangement joins TRBV6-2 or TRBV6-3 to TRBJ2-3; 9 nucleotides match TRBD2. The junction had 9 bases not matched to a gene; V was cut back by 2 bases and J by 0 bases. CDR3 length: 18 residues. Germline V gene data show CDR1 as MNHEY and CDR2 as SVGEGT. CDR3 nucleotide sequence: TGTGCCAGCAGTTACCAGCGGGGGGCCATCCTTAGCACAGATACGCAGTATTTT. Translating it yields CASSYQRGAILSTDTQYF.

This clonotype was detected a few times. The V gene is TRBV20-1, the J gene TRBJ2-7; the D call may be TRBD1 or TRBD2 (5 bases each). Deletions cut 5 bases from V and 3 bases from J, with 17 bases between. Germline CDR1 is DFQATT and CDR2 is SNEGSKA (reference sequence). The CDR3 contains 14 residues. The CDR3 loop is CSAGAPGKVYEQYF. The CDR3 DNA reads as TGCAGTGCTGGGGCGCCGGGGAAGGTCTACGAGCAGTACTTC.

This clonotype appeared a few times. This chain connects TRBV18 to TRBJ2-1; D is possibly TRBD1 (5 bases). V lost 3 bases, J lost 2 bases, and 11 bases lay in between. Germline assignment: CDR1 KGHSH and CDR2 LQKENI. CDR3 length equals 15 residues. CDR3 protein: CASSPVQVTYNEQFF. In nucleotides, the CDR3 is TGTGCCAGCTCACCGGTACAGGTAACCTACAATGAGCAGTTCTTC. The full variable domain, its missing parts supplied by reference TRBV18 and TRBJ2-1, is NAGVMQNPRHLVRRRGQEARLRCSPMKGHSHVYWYRQLPEEGLKFMVYLQKENIIDESGMPKERFSAEFPKEGPSILRIQQVVRGDSAAYFCASSPVQVTYNEQFFGPGTRLTVL.

This clonotype was observed a few times. The chain links TRBV5-1 to TRBJ1-2, with D possibly being TRBD1 (5 bases). The V end was cut by 7 bases, the J end by 4 bases, with 14 bases between. The germline CDR1 and CDR2 sequences are SGHRS and YFSETQ. The CDR3 loop spans 13 amino acids. The CDR3 DNA sequence: TGCGCCAGCTGGGCTGGGGGAGTCTATGGCTACACCTTC. Residues: CASWAGGVYGYTF. The complete variable domain, with remaining parts taken from reference TRBV5-1 and TRBJ1-2, reads KAGVTQTPRYLIKTRGQQVTLSCSPISGHRSVSWYQQTPGQGLQFLFEYFSETQRNKGNFPGRFSGRQFSNSRSEMNVSTLELGDSALYLCASWAGGVYGYTFGSGTRLTVV.

Regarding this clonotype: Because it lacks the conserved phenylalanine or tryptophan at the end, this CDR3 is likely a read error. The CDR3 spells CASSQERARNTIYL. The CDR3 DNA follows: TGCGCCAGCAGCCAAGAACGGGCCCGGAACACCATATATTTG. V and J are TRBV4-1 and TRBJ1-3; D gene uncertain. Trimming took off 0 bases at V and 7 bases at J, with 10 bases between the two ends. The CDR3 is made up of 14 amino acids. CDR1 and CDR2 (germline): MGHRA, YSYEKL.

About this clonotype: The CDR3 ends on some other residue instead of the conserved phenylalanine or tryptophan, so this is likely a read error. No DNA is shown, since the ends of the CDR3 on it are uncertain; the CDR3 is the one TCRdb lists. The chain is built from TRBV28 and TRBJ2-5; the table assigns TRBD2, which was not confirmed against the DNA. The CDR3 is 14 amino acids in total, end residues counted. CDR1 is MDHEN and CDR2 is SYDVKM in the germline V gene. Here the CDR3 reads CASRTSGGRETRYY.

This clonotype was seen repeatedly, ten times or more. The chain links TRBV19 to TRBJ2-5, with D unresolved. Germline V CDR1 and CDR2: LNHDA, SQIVND (reference sequence). Trimming removed 6 bases at V and 7 bases at J, with 12 bases between. CDR3 length: 12 residues. CDR3 amino acids: CASSPRAGTQYF. The CDR3 DNA reads as TGTGCCAGTAGCCCTCGGGCAGGGACCCAGTACTTC.

In its sample, this clonotype was seen a few times. The rearrangement uses TRBV24-1 and TRBJ2-3; D tentatively reads TRBD1 or TRBD2 (6 bases each). CDR1 and CDR2 from the germline V gene are KGHDR and SFDVKD. V was trimmed by 9 bases and J by 2 bases, leaving 11 bases between them. This CDR3 contains 13 residues. The CDR3 sequence: CATGGGYTDTQYF. CDR3 coding DNA: TGTGCCACCGGAGGGGGATACACAGATACGCAGTATTTT.

V and J are TRBV4-3 and TRBJ2-7; possible D gene TRBD2, 5 bases. This CDR3 comprises 16 residues. From germline, CDR1 is LGHNA and CDR2 YSLEER. V lost 0 bases and J lost 1, with 13 bases in between. Here the CDR3 reads CASSQEGGSTSYEQYF. CDR3 nucleotide sequence: TGCGCCAGCAGCCAAGAAGGAGGCAGTACGTCCTACGAGCAGTACTTC.

J is TRBJ1-2 and V is TRBV5-1; D perhaps matches TRBD1 (5 bases). This CDR3 has 15 residues. V dropped 0 bases and J dropped 1 base, with 10 bases sitting between them. Germline values: CDR1 SGHRS, CDR2 YFSETQ. The CDR3 nucleotides are TGCGCCAGCAGCTTGGACAGGACTTTTAACTATGGCTACACCTTC. This codes for CASSLDRTFNYGYTF.

Many counts were recorded for this clonotype. The gene calls are TRBV7-9 and TRBJ2-1; maybe TRBD2 (5 bases). The germline gives CDR1 SEHNR, CDR2 FQNEAQ (reference sequence). The CDR3 has 19 amino acids. V dropped 0 bases and J dropped 0 bases, with 18 bases sitting between them. CDR3 amino acids: CASSLASLASRSSYNEQFF. The DNA for the CDR3 is TGTGCCAGCAGCTTAGCGTCCCTCGCTAGCCGAAGCTCCTACAATGAGCAGTTCTTC.

The table lists this clonotype with a few counts. The J gene is TRBJ2-7, the V gene TRBV6-1, with D uncertain. CDR1 and CDR2 (germline): MNHNS, SASEGT. The CDR3 has 14 residues. V was pared by 5 bases and J by 2 bases, with 13 bases between. CDR3 in DNA: TGTGCCAGCAGTACATTTACCCCAGCCTACGAGCAGTACTTC. Translating gives CASSTFTPAYEQYF.

This clonotype was found a few times. The chain recombines TRBV5-4 with TRBJ1-2, with D possibly TRBD1 on 5 matching bases. The V gene's germline CDR1 is SGHNT and CDR2 YYREEE (reference sequence). The CDR3 has 15 residues. The V end lost 4 bases, the J end lost 2 bases, and 15 bases lay between the germline ends. The CDR3 DNA is TGTGCCAGCAGCCCCACCCCGACAGTCAACTATGGCTACACCTTC. This translates into CASSPTPTVNYGYTF.

CDR3 in amino acids: CSAHSGTGYQPQHF. The CDR3 nucleotides are TGCAGTGCCCACTCCGGGACAGGGTACCAGCCCCAGCATTTT. This sequence joins TRBV20-1 and TRBJ1-5, with 9 bases that match TRBD1. The germline V gene encodes CDR1 DFQATT and CDR2 SNEGSKA (reference sequence). This CDR3 has 14 amino acids. V was clipped by 6 bases and J by 7 bases; unmatched bases: 10.

This chain connects TRBV28 to TRBJ2-1; weak D call: TRBD1 (6 bases). This CDR3 is 13 amino acids long. V shed 7 bases and J shed 6 bases, with 13 bases lying between them. Germline V gene data show CDR1 as MDHEN and CDR2 as SYDVKM. CDR3 coding DNA: TGTGCCAGCATTACGGACAGATTCAATGAGCAGTTCTTC. Translation: CASITDRFNEQFF.

The V and J genes are TRBV15 and TRBJ1-2; 9 positions agree with TRBD1. This CDR3 has 16 residues. In germline, CDR1 is LNHNV, CDR2 YYDKDF (reference sequence). With 1 base clipped from V and 2 bases from J, the junction kept 5 bases outside the gene matches. The CDR3 loop is CATSRGGTGTNYGYTF. For the CDR3, the DNA is TGTGCCACCAGCAGAGGTGGGACAGGGACAAACTATGGCTACACCTTC.

V gene TRBV18 combines with J gene TRBJ1-2; D is unresolved. V shed 0 bases and J shed 4 bases, with 12 bases lying between them. The CDR3 has 15 residues. Germline CDR1 and CDR2: KGHSH and LQKENI. CDR3 sequence: CASSPPSNRAYGYTF. DNA of the CDR3: TGTGCCAGCTCACCACCGAGTAATAGGGCCTATGGCTACACCTTC.